Below are 24 T cell receptor beta chains sequenced from a single sample in a study of blood T cell repertoires in COVID-19. Only in-frame clones appear in the TCRdb table, and some are missing; sequencing was by immunoSEQ multiplex PCR. Among 300,000 to 400,000 clones listed, more than 75% were seen once. Sequencing was performed on PBMCs or T cells enriched from blood (not recorded which). Receptor source: a woman in her late teens or twenties who had recovered from COVID-19.

This rearrangement joins TRBV7-2 to TRBJ1-6; a weak D match, TRBD1 (5 bases). Germline CDR1 reads SGHTA; CDR2 reads FQGNSA. V was trimmed by 5 bases and J by 5 bases, leaving 16 bases between them. CDR3 length equals 16 residues. CDR3 loop: CASSRSRVMDNSPLHF. In DNA form, the CDR3 reads TGTGCCAGCAGCCGTTCCAGGGTCATGGATAATTCACCCCTCCACTTT.

The V gene is TRBV4-1, the J gene TRBJ1-1, with TRBD1 identical over 7 bases. V dropped 0 bases and J dropped 4; count of bases not matched to a gene: 5. The CDR3 extends over 15 amino acids. Germline CDR1 is MGHRA and CDR2 is YSYEKL. The CDR3 spells CASSQEGAGGTEAFF. The CDR3, as DNA: TGCGCCAGCAGCCAAGAAGGGGCAGGGGGCACTGAAGCTTTCTTT.

V gene TRBV11-3 combines with J gene TRBJ1-3; D not certain. The CDR3 has 15 amino acids. CDR1 is SGHNT, CDR2 YENEEA, per germline. With 5 bases removed from V and 0 bases from J, the gap between germline ends came to 11 bases. For the CDR3, the DNA is TGTGCCAGCAGCGGACTGGAATACTCTGGAAACACCATATATTTT. Its translation is CASSGLEYSGNTIYF.

This clone was seen only a few times. The chain has TRBV28 and TRBJ2-7; D is uncertain. Trimming took 6 bases from V and 2 from J, leaving 11 bases between them. There are 13 residues in the CDR3. Germline CDR1 MDHEN, CDR2 SYDVKM. CDR3 protein: CASRRLLPYEQYF. The CDR3 nucleotides are TGTGCCAGCAGGCGCCTGCTTCCCTACGAGCAGTACTTC.

The chain links TRBV6-5 to TRBJ1-1; D might be TRBD1 (5 bases). The CDR3 loop spans 15 amino acids. V gave up 2 bases and J gave up 5 bases, with 15 bases separating them. The germline V gene encodes CDR1 MNHEY and CDR2 SVGAGI. CDR3 bases: TGTGCCAGCAGTTACGGGGGGATTATGGGGACTGAAGCTTTCTTT. Translating gives CASSYGGIMGTEAFF.

The V call is TRBV3-1 (or the pseudogene TRBV3-2), the J call TRBJ1-1; TRBD1 is a possible D gene (5 bases). The CDR3 covers 12 residues. With 4 bases removed from V and 11 bases from J, the gap between germline ends came to 14 bases. Germline values: CDR1 LGHDT, CDR2 YNNKEL (reference sequence). The CDR3 spells CASSLRRGVAFF. DNA of the CDR3: TGTGCCAGCAGCCTGCGCCGGGGGGTGGCTTTCTTT.

The chain combines TRBV6-5 with TRBJ1-3, with 8 bases that match TRBD1. CDR3 size: 15 residues. From germline, CDR1 is MNHEY and CDR2 SVGAGI. V lost 9 bases to trimming and J lost 4 bases; unmatched junction nucleotides: 11. CDR3 protein: CASRPGGAMGNTIYF. In DNA, the CDR3 is TGTGCCAGTAGGCCAGGGGGCGCGATGGGAAACACCATATATTTT.

The sample holds a few counts of this clone. The rearrangement uses TRBV5-5 and TRBJ1-1; D perhaps matches TRBD1 (5 bases). Germline CDR1 and CDR2: SGHKS and YYEKEE (reference sequence). CDR3 length: 16 residues. Trimming removed 3 bases from V and 1 base from J, with 16 bases in between. The CDR3 spells CASSSHWGLRNTEAFF. In DNA, the CDR3 is TGTGCCAGCAGCTCTCACTGGGGCCTCAGGAACACTGAAGCTTTCTTT.

The V call is TRBV11-2, the J call TRBJ1-6; 7 nucleotides match TRBD1. Germline CDR1 SGHAT, CDR2 FQNNGV. The CDR3 covers 14 residues. V shed 4 bases, J shed 6 bases, and the junction held 3 bases outside the gene matches. CDR3 nucleotide sequence: TGTGCCAGCAGCTACGGGACAGTTAATTCACCCCTCCACTTT. Encoded protein: CASSYGTVNSPLHF.

The V gene is TRBV19, the J gene TRBJ2-1; no firm D call. V was clipped by 0 bases and J by 3 bases, with 3 bases between them. The CDR3 is 13 amino acids. Germline CDR1 reads LNHDA; CDR2 reads SQIVND (reference sequence). The CDR3 coding sequence is TGTGCCAGTAGTATAGACGTCTACAATGAGCAGTTCTTC. Protein product: CASSIDVYNEQFF.

The chain combines TRBV30 with TRBJ2-3; 8 bases match TRBD2. Unmatched junction bases numbered 3, after V lost 2 bases and J lost 2 bases. Germline loops: CDR1 GTSNPN, CDR2 SVGIG (reference sequence). There are 14 residues in the CDR3. CDR3 in DNA: TGTGCCTGGAGTATAGCGGGGTACACAGATACGCAGTATTTT. As protein: CAWSIAGYTDTQYF.

The CDR3 DNA follows: TGTGCCAGCTCACCTGCCCGGGAGGAACTGTTTTTT. Translating gives CASSPAREELFF. The genes are TRBV18 and TRBJ1-4; D not resolved. The CDR3 totals 12 residues. The ends were cut back, 3 bases at V and 12 bases at J, with 11 bases in the middle. The germline gives CDR1 KGHSH, CDR2 LQKENI.

The chain links TRBV10-3 to TRBJ2-7; 7 nucleotides align to TRBD2. V shed 0 bases and J 2 bases; nucleotides not matched to a gene: 7. The CDR3 is made up of 16 amino acids. Germline CDR1 and CDR2: ENHRY and SYGVKD. For the CDR3, the DNA is TGTGCCATCAGTGAGTCGACGGCTAGCGGTACCTACGAGCAGTACTTC. Amino acids: CAISESTASGTYEQYF.

The chain employs TRBV2 and TRBJ2-2; D perhaps matches TRBD1 (6 bases). This CDR3 contains 14 residues. Germline CDR1 SNHLY, CDR2 FYNNEI. V lost 7 bases to trimming and J lost 1 base, with 10 bases between them. The CDR3, as DNA: TGTGCCAGCAACTACAGGGTGAACACCGGGGAGCTGTTTTTT. Translating gives CASNYRVNTGELFF.

The chain couples TRBV5-4 to TRBJ2-7, with 8 bases fitting TRBD1. Germline values: CDR1 SGHNT, CDR2 YYREEE (reference sequence). The CDR3 runs 15 residues. Germline trimming cut 7 bases from V and 2 bases from J; bases unmatched to any gene: 11. The CDR3 region has the DNA TGTGCCAGCTCCTTGGGGGGCAGGGGGCCCTACGAGCAGTACTTC. Translated: CASSLGGRGPYEQYF.

The rearrangement joins TRBV9 to TRBJ1-3, with 7 bases that match TRBD1. This CDR3 contains 18 residues. Trimming cost V 2 bases and J 0 bases; bases outside gene matches: 11. The germline CDR1 and CDR2 sequences are SGDLS and YYNGEE. CDR3 bases: TGTGCCAGCAGCGTCGGAATCGGGACAGCCACCTCTGGAAACACCATATATTTT. Translating it yields CASSVGIGTATSGNTIYF.

The V and J genes are TRBV5-1 and TRBJ1-1; no definite D call. V lost 1 base and J 0 bases, leaving 10 bases between the germline ends. The CDR3 is made up of 15 amino acids. The germline V gene has CDR1 SGHRS and CDR2 YFSETQ. The CDR3 spells CASSLNPGMNTEAFF. The CDR3, as DNA: TGCGCCAGCAGCTTGAATCCGGGTATGAACACTGAAGCTTTCTTT.

V usage is TRBV5-6 and J usage is TRBJ1-5; 11 nucleotides align to TRBD1. Trimming removed 2 bases from V and 15 bases from J; junction bases left unmatched: 13. Germline V gives CDR1 SGHDT, CDR2 YYEEEE. This CDR3 contains 15 residues. The CDR3 DNA sequence: TGTGCCAGCAGCTTAGGCCCGGGACAGGGGGTCGGAAGGCATTTT. Translating gives CASSLGPGQGVGRHF.

The V call is TRBV7-2, the J call TRBJ1-5; 9 positions agree with TRBD1. V gave up 5 bases and J gave up 0 bases; unmatched junction bases: 2. Germline V gene data show CDR1 as SGHTA and CDR2 as FQGNSA. The CDR3 length is 15 residues. CDR3 in DNA: TGTGCCAGCAGCCAGGACAGGGGTAGCAATCAGCCCCAGCATTTT. It is translated as CASSQDRGSNQPQHF.

The chain has TRBV6-5 and TRBJ1-1, with D perhaps matching TRBD1 (5 bases). The CDR3 length is 12 residues. Germline CDR1 reads MNHEY; CDR2 reads SVGAGI. V lost 6 bases to trimming and J lost 7 bases, with 12 bases between them. CDR3 amino acids: CASSGGHFEAFF. The CDR3 DNA is TGTGCCAGCAGCGGCGGACACTTTGAAGCTTTCTTT.

The rearrangement uses TRBV2 and TRBJ1-5; TRBD1 is a possible D gene (6 bases). The CDR3 is 16 residues long. Germline-derived CDR1 and CDR2 are SNHLY and FYNNEI. The V end lost 4 bases, the J end lost 1 base, and 14 bases lay between the germline ends. The DNA of the CDR3 is TGTGCCAGCAGTGCATTACAGGGTCGGAGCAATCAGCCCCAGCATTTT. Translated, it gives CASSALQGRSNQPQHF.

V is TRBV7-9 and J is TRBJ2-5; TRBD2 might be the D (5 bases). The CDR3 spans 14 residues. Germline lookup yields CDR1 SEHNR and CDR2 FQNEAQ (reference sequence). Trimming removed 3 bases from V and 5 bases from J, with 13 bases in between. The CDR3 DNA reads TGTGCCAGCAGCTTTCGCGCCGGGGAGGAGACCCAGTACTTC. Translated, it gives CASSFRAGEETQYF.

The chain is built from TRBV4-1 and TRBJ1-1; D perhaps matches TRBD1 (6 bases). The CDR3 spans 16 residues. CDR1 is MGHRA, CDR2 YSYEKL, per germline. V lost 3 bases and J 1 base, leaving 15 bases between the germline ends. The CDR3 region is CASSHIMQGRNTEAFF. The CDR3 coding sequence is TGCGCCAGCAGCCATATCATGCAGGGGCGGAACACTGAAGCTTTCTTT.

The chain carries TRBV7-6 and TRBJ2-2; TRBD2 might be the D (6 bases). Germline CDR1 reads SGHVS; CDR2 reads FNYEAQ. Trimming removed 8 bases from V and 2 bases from J, with 24 bases in between. CDR3 size: 18 residues. The CDR3 coding sequence is TGTGCCAGCTTTCCCCCGGGCCAGGGAGGTGGCAACACCGGGGAGCTGTTTTTT. Its protein is CASFPPGQGGGNTGELFF.